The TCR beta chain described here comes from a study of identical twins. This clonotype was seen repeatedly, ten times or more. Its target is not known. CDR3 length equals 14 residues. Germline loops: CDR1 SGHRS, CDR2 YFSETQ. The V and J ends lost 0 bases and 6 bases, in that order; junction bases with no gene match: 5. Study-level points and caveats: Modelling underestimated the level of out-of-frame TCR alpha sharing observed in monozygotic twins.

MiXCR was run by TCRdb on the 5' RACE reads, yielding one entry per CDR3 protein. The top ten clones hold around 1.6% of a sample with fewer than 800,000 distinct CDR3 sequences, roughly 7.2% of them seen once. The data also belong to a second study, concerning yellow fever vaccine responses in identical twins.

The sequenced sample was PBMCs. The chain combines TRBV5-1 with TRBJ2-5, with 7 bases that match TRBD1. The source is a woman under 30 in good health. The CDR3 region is CASSLAGTAKTQYF. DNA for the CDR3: TGCGCCAGCAGCTTGGCCGGGACAGCCAAGACCCAGTACTTC. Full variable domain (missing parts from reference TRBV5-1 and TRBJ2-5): KAGVTQTPRYLIKTRGQQVTLSCSPISGHRSVSWYQQTPGQGLQFLFEYFSETQRNKGNFPGRFSGRQFSNSRSEMNVSTLELGDSALYLCASSLAGTAKTQYFGPGTRLLVL.